This T cell receptor beta chain was sequenced for a study of blood T cell repertoires in COVID-19. Across the study: The origin of the acute and convalescent COVID-19 samples was the United States, Italy and Spain. From T cells, B-cell-depleted T cells, or PBMCs came the material, which was cDNA or gDNA.

How the authors handled the data: Reference gene primer amplification gave nucleated cell count estimates. Method: immunoSEQ multiplex PCR; TCRdb's copy keeps in-frame clones and lacks some. The D gene and trimming were derived from the DNA, and the V and J assignments and clone size from that table. The table shows about 130,000 clones, with around four fifths occurring only once. There are 15 residues in the CDR3. The ends were cut back, 1 base at V and 7 bases at J, with 14 bases in the middle. Germline CDR1 reads SGHTA; CDR2 reads FQGNSA. This clone has a handful of counts. The specimen sequenced was peripheral blood. This clonotype originated in a man aged 55-75 years who had recovered from COVID-19. The chain uses TRBV7-2 and TRBJ2-1, with D tentatively TRBD1 (5 bases). The CDR3 bases are TGTGCCAGCAGCTTAGGCCTAGGGGTGCGTAATGAGCAGTTCTTC. Translated, it gives CASSLGLGVRNEQFF.